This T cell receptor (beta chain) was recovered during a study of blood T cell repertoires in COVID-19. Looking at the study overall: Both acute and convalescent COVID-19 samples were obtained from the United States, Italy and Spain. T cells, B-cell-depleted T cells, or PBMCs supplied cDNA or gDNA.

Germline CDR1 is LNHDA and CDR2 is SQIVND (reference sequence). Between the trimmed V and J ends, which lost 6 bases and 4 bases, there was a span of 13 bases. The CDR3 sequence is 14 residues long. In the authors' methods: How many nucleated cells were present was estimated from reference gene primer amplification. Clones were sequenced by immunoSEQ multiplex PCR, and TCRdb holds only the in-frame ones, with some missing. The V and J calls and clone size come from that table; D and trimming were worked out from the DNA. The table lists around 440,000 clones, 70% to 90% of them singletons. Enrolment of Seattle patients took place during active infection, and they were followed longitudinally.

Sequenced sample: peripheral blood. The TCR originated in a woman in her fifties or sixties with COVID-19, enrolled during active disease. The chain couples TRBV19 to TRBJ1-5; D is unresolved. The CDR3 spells CASSHGRENQPQHF. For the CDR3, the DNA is TGTGCCAGTAGCCACGGACGGGAAAATCAGCCCCAGCATTTT.